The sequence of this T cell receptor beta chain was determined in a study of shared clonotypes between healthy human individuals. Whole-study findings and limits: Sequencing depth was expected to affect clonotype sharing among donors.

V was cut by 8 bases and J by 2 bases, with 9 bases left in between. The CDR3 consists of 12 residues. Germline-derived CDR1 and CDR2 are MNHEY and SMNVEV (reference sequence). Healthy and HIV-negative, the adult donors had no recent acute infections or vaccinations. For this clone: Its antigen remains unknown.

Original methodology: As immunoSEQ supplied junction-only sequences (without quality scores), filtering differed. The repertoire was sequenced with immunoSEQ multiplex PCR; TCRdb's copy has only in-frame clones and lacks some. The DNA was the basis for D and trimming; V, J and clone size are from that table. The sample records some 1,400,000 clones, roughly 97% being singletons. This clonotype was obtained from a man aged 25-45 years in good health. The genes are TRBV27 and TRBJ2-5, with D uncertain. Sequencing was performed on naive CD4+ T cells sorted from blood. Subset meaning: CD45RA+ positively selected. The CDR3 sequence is CASGRWQETQYF. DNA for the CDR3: TGTGCCAGCGGTCGGTGGCAAGAGACCCAGTACTTC.